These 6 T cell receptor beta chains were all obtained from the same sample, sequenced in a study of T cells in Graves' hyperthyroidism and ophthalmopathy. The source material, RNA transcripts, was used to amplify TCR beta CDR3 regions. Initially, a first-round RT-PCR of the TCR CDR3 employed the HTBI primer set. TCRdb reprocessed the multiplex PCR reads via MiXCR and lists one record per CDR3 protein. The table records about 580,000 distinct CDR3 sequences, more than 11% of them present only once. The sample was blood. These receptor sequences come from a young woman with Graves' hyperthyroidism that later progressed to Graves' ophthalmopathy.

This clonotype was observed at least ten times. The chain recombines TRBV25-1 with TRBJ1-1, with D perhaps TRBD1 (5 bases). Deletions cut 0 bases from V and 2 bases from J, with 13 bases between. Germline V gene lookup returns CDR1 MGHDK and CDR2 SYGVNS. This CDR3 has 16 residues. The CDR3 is CASSEYIQGSNTEAFF. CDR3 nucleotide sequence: TGTGCCAGCAGTGAATATATCCAGGGCTCAAACACTGAAGCTTTCTTT.

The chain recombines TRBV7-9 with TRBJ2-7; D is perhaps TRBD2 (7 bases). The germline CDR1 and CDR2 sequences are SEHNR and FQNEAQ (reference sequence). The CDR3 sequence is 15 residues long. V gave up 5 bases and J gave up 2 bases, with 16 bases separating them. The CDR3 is CASSPGRGGAYEQYF. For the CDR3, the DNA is TGTGCCAGCAGCCCAGGCAGAGGGGGGGCCTACGAGCAGTACTTC.

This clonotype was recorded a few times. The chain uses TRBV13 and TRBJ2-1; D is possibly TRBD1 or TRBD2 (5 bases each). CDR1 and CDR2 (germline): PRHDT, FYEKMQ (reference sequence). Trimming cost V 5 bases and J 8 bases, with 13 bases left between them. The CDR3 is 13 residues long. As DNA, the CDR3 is TGTGCCAGCAGCCCCGCACGGGGCGATGAGCAGTTCTTC. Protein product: CASSPARGDEQFF. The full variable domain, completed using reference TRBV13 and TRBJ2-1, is AAGVIQSPRHLIKEKRETATLKCYPIPRHDTVYWYQQGPGQDPQFLISFYEKMQSDKGSIPDRFSAQQFSDYHSELNMSSLELGDSALYFCASSPARGDEQFFGPGTRLTVL.

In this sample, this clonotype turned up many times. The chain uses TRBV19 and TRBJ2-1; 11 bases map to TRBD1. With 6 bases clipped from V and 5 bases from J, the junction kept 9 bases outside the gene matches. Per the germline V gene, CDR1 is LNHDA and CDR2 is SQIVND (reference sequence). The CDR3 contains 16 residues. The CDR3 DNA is TGTGCCAGTAGGAAAATCCCGGGACAGGGGGACAATGAGCAGTTCTTC. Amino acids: CASRKIPGQGDNEQFF.

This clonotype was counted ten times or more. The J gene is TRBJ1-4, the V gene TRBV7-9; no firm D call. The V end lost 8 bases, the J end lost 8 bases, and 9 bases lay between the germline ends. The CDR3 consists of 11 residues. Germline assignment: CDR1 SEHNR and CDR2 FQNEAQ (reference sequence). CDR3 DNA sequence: TGTGCCAGCGGCAGAGGCGAAAAACTGTTTTTT. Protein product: CASGRGEKLFF.

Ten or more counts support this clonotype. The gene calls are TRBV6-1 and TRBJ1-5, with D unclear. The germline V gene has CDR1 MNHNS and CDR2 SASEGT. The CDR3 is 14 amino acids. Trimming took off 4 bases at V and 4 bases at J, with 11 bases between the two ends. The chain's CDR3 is CASSGVYQNQPQHF. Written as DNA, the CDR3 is TGTGCCAGCAGTGGGGTGTACCAAAATCAGCCCCAGCATTTT.